This T cell receptor (beta chain) originates from a study of glioma-infiltrating T cells. Study-wide points: Only very few CDR3 sequences appeared in both tissue and blood. Gliomas, especially low-grade, showed above-expected tissue-blood divergence; non-neoplastic patients showed below.

On this clonotype: The target antigen is unknown. A read error may explain this, as a much larger clone is one base away.

TCR alpha and beta CDR3 regions were amplified from RNA using iRepertoire nested multiplex PCR. Input was roughly 95-450 ng of tissue mRNA or PBMC total RNA. MiXCR was run by TCRdb on the multiplex PCR reads, yielding one entry per CDR3 protein. The sample includes about 130,000 distinct CDR3 sequences, around 25% seen only once; the top ten take 25% to 30%. Sequencing was performed on glioma tissue, nonneoplastic brain tissue, or PBMCs (not recorded which). The source of this sequence is a human donor with low-grade glioma or glioblastoma, undergoing nonglioma brain surgery, or in good health (not recorded which).

CDR3 loop: CASSTGETQYF. DNA of the CDR3: TGTGCCAGCAGCACGGGGGAGACCCAGTACTTC. The chain has TRBV11-2 and TRBJ2-5, with D tentatively TRBD2 (5 bases). V lost 5 bases, J lost 5 bases, and 6 bases lay in between. The CDR3 sequence is 11 residues long. Per germline, CDR1 SGHAT and CDR2 FQNNGV. Full variable domain (outside the CDR3, taken from reference TRBV11-2 and TRBJ2-5): EAGVAQSPRYKIIEKRQSVAFWCNPISGHATLYWYQQILGQGPKLLIQFQNNGVVDDSQLPKDRFSAERLKGVDSTLKIQPAKLEDSAVYLCASSTGETQYFGPGTRLLVL.